This TCR beta chain was identified during a study of identical twins. Healthy Caucasians supplied all donations. With template switching, a universal primer site was added, and the cDNA carried unique molecular identifiers. TCRdb analysed the 5' RACE reads with MiXCR anew, one entry per CDR3 protein. This table holds about 290,000 distinct CDR3 sequences, 9.5% found once. Only a few counts were recorded for this clonotype. The same sample was also used in a study of yellow fever vaccine responses in identical twins. As that study records: Reportedly, twins showed a vaccine T cell response that looked partly convergent and partly personalized.

The material sequenced was CD8+ T cells sorted from blood. This TCR was recovered from a woman aged 18-30 years in good health.

The CDR3 DNA is TGTGCCAGCAGCCCCGAAAGGGCCTACGAGCAGTACTTC. Protein sequence: CASSPERAYEQYF. The genes are TRBV7-9 and TRBJ2-7; D gene ambiguous. V dropped 5 bases and J dropped 2 bases, with 10 bases sitting between them. This CDR3 contains 13 residues. Germline V lookup: CDR1 SEHNR, CDR2 FQNEAQ (reference sequence).